The 14 T cell receptor beta chains below all came from one sample that was sequenced in a study of post-analysis software for immune sequencing data. Overall study results and limits: Five or six TRBV segments were more frequent in patients than controls; TRBV5-6, TRBV5-1 and TRBV20-1 belonged to this group.

Their antigens remain unidentified. Unique molecular identifiers were built into the TCR beta cDNA libraries. TCRdb reanalysed the PCR reads using MiXCR and keeps one entry per CDR3 protein. The sample has fewer than 850,000 distinct CDR3 sequences, approximately 30% seen once. The material sequenced was blood. The receptors were gathered from a girl between 5 and 17 years old with multiple sclerosis.

This clonotype appeared a few times. V and J are TRBV7-2 and TRBJ2-7; 13 nucleotides line up with TRBD2. The DNA end is more similar to TRBJ2-5, so the J call may be wrong. Germline CDR1 and CDR2: SGHTA and FQGNSA. CDR3 size: 17 residues. The CDR3 spells CASSLGLAGGHGETQYF. In nucleotides, the CDR3 is TGTGCCAGCAGCTTAGGACTAGCGGGAGGCCATGGAGAGACCCAGTACTTC.

The CDR3 DNA reads TGTGCCACCCGGATCGGCGGCACTGAAGCTTTCTTT. This codes for CATRIGGTEAFF. The chain uses TRBV10-3 and TRBJ1-1, with D unresolved. This CDR3 comprises 12 residues. Looked up from germline, CDR1 is ENHRY and CDR2 is SYGVKD. Trimming removed 10 bases from V and 4 bases from J, with 13 bases in between.

The V and J genes are TRBV5-4 and TRBJ2-1; 10 bases map to TRBD2. The last part of the DNA fits TRBJ2-7 better; the J call may be wrong. The germline gives CDR1 SGHNT, CDR2 YYREEE (reference sequence). The CDR3 is made up of 15 amino acids. The chain's CDR3 is CASRAGTSAYNEQYF. Written as DNA, the CDR3 is TGTGCCAGCAGGGCGGGGACTAGCGCGTACAATGAGCAGTACTTC.

V usage is TRBV4-1 and J usage is TRBJ2-5, with D possibly being TRBD1 (5 bases). The CDR3 sequence is 16 residues long. The germline CDR1 and CDR2 sequences are MGHRA and YSYEKL. The germline V and J ends were trimmed by 4 bases and 4 bases, with 19 bases remaining between them. This chain's CDR3 is CASSPLGPIGGETQYF. CDR3 DNA sequence: TGCGCCAGCAGCCCCCTGGGGCCGATTGGCGGAGAGACCCAGTACTTC.

CDR3 region: CASSLRTVTDTQYF. CDR3 DNA sequence: TGTGCCAGCAGCTTGAGGACAGTCACAGATACGCAGTATTTT. The J gene is TRBJ2-3, the V gene TRBV5-5, with D maybe TRBD1 (6 bases). Trimming left V 1 base short and J 2 bases short, with 8 bases between. CDR1 is SGHKS and CDR2 is YYEKEE in the germline V gene (reference sequence). The CDR3 has 14 residues.

The chain recombines TRBV7-8 with TRBJ2-1; 7 nucleotides align to TRBD1. V shed 5 bases, J shed 6 bases, and the junction held 4 bases outside the gene matches. There are 13 residues in the CDR3. Germline V CDR1 and CDR2: SGHVS, FQNEAQ. CDR3 coding DNA: TGTGCCAGCAGCATTCGACAGGGCAATGAGCAGTTCTTC. This codes for CASSIRQGNEQFF.

This clonotype has a count of ten or more. DNA of the CDR3: TGTGCCAGCAGCCCACTAGCGGGAGTGTTAGATACGCAGTATTTT. Protein sequence: CASSPLAGVLDTQYF. V gene TRBV7-2 combines with J gene TRBJ2-3; 11 positions match TRBD2. Germline V CDR1 and CDR2: SGHTA, FQGNSA. V lost 5 bases to trimming and J lost 5 bases; unmatched junction nucleotides: 6. CDR3 length equals 15 residues.

This clonotype was seen once. J is TRBJ2-1 and V is TRBV27; weak D call: TRBD1 (5 bases). This CDR3 has 16 residues. The V gene's germline CDR1 is MNHEY and CDR2 SMNVEV (reference sequence). Trimming stripped 0 bases from V and 0 bases from J, with 9 bases between. CDR3 sequence (DNA): TGTGCCAGCAGTTTATCGTTAGGGGACTCCTACAATGAGCAGTTCTTC. Protein sequence: CASSLSLGDSYNEQFF.

The gene calls are TRBV29-1 and TRBJ2-7; 7 bases agree with TRBD2. CDR3 length: 12 amino acids. The germline V gene encodes CDR1 SQVTM and CDR2 ANQGSEA. The V and J ends lost 4 bases and 5 bases, in that order; junction bases with no gene match: 5. The CDR3 DNA reads as TGCAGCGTTGGGGAGGGGAGGGACGAGCAGTACTTC. Translating it yields CSVGEGRDEQYF.

This clonotype was counted between two and nine times. The V and J genes are TRBV7-2 and TRBJ2-2, with unresolved D. The CDR3 has 11 amino acids. V gave up 2 bases and J gave up 6 bases, with 1 base separating them. Germline CDR1 SGHTA, CDR2 FQGNSA. The chain's CDR3 is CASSLPGELFF. CDR3 nucleotides: TGTGCCAGCAGCTTACCCGGGGAGCTGTTTTTT.

The J gene is TRBJ2-1, the V gene TRBV20-1, with 9 bases lining up with TRBD2. From germline, CDR1 is DFQATT and CDR2 SNEGSKA (reference sequence). The CDR3 runs 15 residues. V shed 6 bases and J 7 bases; nucleotides not matched to a gene: 13. CDR3 loop: CSARSGGRALNEQFF. CDR3 nucleotide sequence: TGCAGTGCGCGGTCGGGCGGGAGGGCCTTAAATGAGCAGTTCTTC.

V and J are TRBV3-1 and TRBJ2-1; a possible D gene is TRBD1 (5 bases). The CDR3 extends over 13 amino acids. Trimming shortened V by 1 base and J by 15 bases, and 16 bases separated the two germline ends. Looked up from germline, CDR1 is LGHDT and CDR2 is YNNKEL (reference sequence). CDR3 region: CASSQGRGSVPFF. The CDR3 DNA reads as TGTGCCAGCAGCCAAGGAAGGGGCTCTGTCCCGTTCTTC.

The gene calls are TRBV6-5 and TRBJ2-4, with D unclear. This CDR3 has 15 residues. The germline gives CDR1 MNHEY, CDR2 SVGAGI. V was clipped by 6 bases and J by 1 base, with 13 bases between them. This CDR3 is CASRTSLGAKNIQYF. CDR3 in DNA: TGTGCCAGCAGGACCTCCTTGGGGGCCAAAAACATTCAGTACTTC.

The rearrangement joins TRBV6-5 to TRBJ2-1; TRBD1 agrees at 11 bases. Losses at the gene ends were 6 bases for V and 8 bases for J; bases not matched to a gene: 12. Germline V lookup: CDR1 MNHEY, CDR2 SVGAGI. CDR3 length equals 16 residues. The CDR3 DNA reads TGTGCCAGCAGCCCCGATTGGGACAGGGGGGCGGATGAGCAGTTCTTC. It yields the protein CASSPDWDRGADEQFF.